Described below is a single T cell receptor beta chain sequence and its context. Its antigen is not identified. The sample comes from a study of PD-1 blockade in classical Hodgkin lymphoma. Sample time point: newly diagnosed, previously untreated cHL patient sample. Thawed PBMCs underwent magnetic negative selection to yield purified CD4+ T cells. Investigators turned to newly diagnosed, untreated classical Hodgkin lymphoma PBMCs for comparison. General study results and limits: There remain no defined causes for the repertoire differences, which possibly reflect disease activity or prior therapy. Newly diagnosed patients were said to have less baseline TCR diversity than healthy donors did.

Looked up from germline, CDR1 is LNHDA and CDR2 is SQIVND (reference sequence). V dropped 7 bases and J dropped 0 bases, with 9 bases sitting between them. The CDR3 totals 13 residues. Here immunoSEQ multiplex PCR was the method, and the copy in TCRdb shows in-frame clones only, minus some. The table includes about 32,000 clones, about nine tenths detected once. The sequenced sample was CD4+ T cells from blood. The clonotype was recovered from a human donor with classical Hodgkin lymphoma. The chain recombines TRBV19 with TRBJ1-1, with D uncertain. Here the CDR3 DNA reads TGTGCCAGTAAGGGTAGCATGAACACTGAAGCTTTCTTT. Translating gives CASKGSMNTEAFF.